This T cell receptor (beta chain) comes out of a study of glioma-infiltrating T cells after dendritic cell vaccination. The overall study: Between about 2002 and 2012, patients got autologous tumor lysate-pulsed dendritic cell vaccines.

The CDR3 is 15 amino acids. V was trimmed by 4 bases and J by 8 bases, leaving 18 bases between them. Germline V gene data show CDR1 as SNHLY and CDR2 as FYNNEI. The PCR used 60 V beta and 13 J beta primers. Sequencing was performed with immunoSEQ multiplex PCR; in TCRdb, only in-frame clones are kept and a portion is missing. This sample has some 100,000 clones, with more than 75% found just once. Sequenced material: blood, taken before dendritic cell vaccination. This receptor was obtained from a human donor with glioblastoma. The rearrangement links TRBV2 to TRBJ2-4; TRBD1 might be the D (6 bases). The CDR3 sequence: CASSGWPGDKDIQYF. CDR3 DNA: TGTGCCAGCAGTGGGTGGCCAGGGGATAAGGACATTCAGTACTTC.